A selection of T cell receptor beta chains follows, all from one sample in a study of Ad26.COV2.S vaccination and SARS-CoV-2 variants. Sequenced by immunoSEQ multiplex PCR; TCRdb stores in-frame clones only, minus some. The sample contains roughly 460,000 clones, 89% of which appear only once. Sequences were derived from peripheral blood, sampled in a trial of Ad26.COV2.S vaccine versus placebo. These TCRs come from a person aged 18-60 years who received the Ad26.COV2.S COVID-19 vaccine or a placebo. CDR3s include the opening cysteine and the closing phenylalanine or tryptophan. The order of the fields is clone size, V gene, J gene, D gene, CDR3 protein, CDR3 DNA. A D gene is named only where the DNA matches it firmly. The listing skips clone size in some rows; elsewhere it reads once, few, many or a size class.

clone_size: .; v_call: TRBV5-5; j_call: TRBJ2-2; d_call: .; cdr3_aa: CASSYWNIGELFF; cdr3_nt: TGTGCCAGCAGCTATTGGAATATCGGGGAGCTGTTTTTT
clone_size: .; v_call: TRBV29-1; j_call: TRBJ2-7; d_call: TRBD1; cdr3_aa: CSVGTGGAGHEQYF; cdr3_nt: TGCAGCGTTGGGACAGGGGGCGCGGGTCACGAGCAGTACTTC
clone_size: .; v_call: TRBV19; j_call: TRBJ1-3; d_call: .; cdr3_aa: CASSVYGTSGNTIYF; cdr3_nt: TGTGCCAGTAGTGTTTACGGGACCTCTGGAAACACCATATATTTT
clone_size: once; v_call: TRBV28; j_call: TRBJ2-1; d_call: TRBD2; cdr3_aa: CASRDQGSLAGKNEQFF; cdr3_nt: TGTGCCAGCAGGGATCAGGGATCCCTAGCGGGAAAAAATGAGCAGTTCTTC
clone_size: once; v_call: TRBV9; j_call: TRBJ2-1; d_call: .; cdr3_aa: CASSVGGPYNEQFF; cdr3_nt: TGTGCCAGCAGCGTAGGGGGGCCGTACAATGAGCAGTTCTTC
clone_size: .; v_call: TRBV25-1; j_call: TRBJ1-1; d_call: TRBD1; cdr3_aa: CASSGEGAPSTEAFF; cdr3_nt: TGTGCCAGCAGCGGGGAGGGGGCTCCCTCCACTGAAGCTTTCTTT
clone_size: few; v_call: TRBV10-1; j_call: TRBJ1-2; d_call: TRBD1; cdr3_aa: CASSESKGTAHGYTF; cdr3_nt: TGCGCCAGCAGTGAGTCGAAGGGGACAGCCCATGGCTACACCTTC
clone_size: .; v_call: TRBV19; j_call: TRBJ2-7; d_call: TRBD2; cdr3_aa: CASSAGVAYEQYF; cdr3_nt: TGTGCCAGTAGTGCGGGGGTAGCCTACGAGCAGTACTTC
clone_size: .; v_call: TRBV28; j_call: TRBJ2-7; d_call: .; cdr3_aa: CASSLSDTPSSYEQYF; cdr3_nt: TGTGCCAGCAGTTTATCTGACACCCCATCCTCCTACGAGCAGTACTTC
clone_size: .; v_call: TRBV2; j_call: TRBJ1-2; d_call: TRBD1; cdr3_aa: CASSVQGVVGGYTF; cdr3_nt: TGTGCCAGCAGTGTTCAGGGGGTGGTCGGTGGCTACACCTTC
clone_size: .; v_call: TRBV7-9; j_call: TRBJ2-3; d_call: .; cdr3_aa: CASSLLGAMTDTQYF; cdr3_nt: TGTGCCAGCAGTCTCTTAGGAGCTATGACAGATACGCAGTATTTT
clone_size: .; v_call: TRBV5-8; j_call: TRBJ1-5; d_call: .; cdr3_aa: CASSATGSPGQPQHF; cdr3_nt: TGTGCCAGCAGCGCCACAGGGAGTCCGGGTCAGCCCCAGCATTTT
clone_size: .; v_call: TRBV11-2; j_call: TRBJ2-2; d_call: .; cdr3_aa: CASSFLRGGRITGELFF; cdr3_nt: TGTGCCAGCAGCTTTCTAAGGGGCGGCCGGATCACCGGGGAGCTGTTTTTT
clone_size: .; v_call: TRBV7-2; j_call: TRBJ1-2; d_call: TRBD1; cdr3_aa: CASSLGGQSNYGYTF; cdr3_nt: TGTGCCAGCAGCTTAGGGGGACAGTCTAACTATGGCTACACCTTC
clone_size: .; v_call: TRBV7-2; j_call: TRBJ2-7; d_call: TRBD1; cdr3_aa: CASTLQDRGEQYF; cdr3_nt: TGTGCCAGCACCCTTCAGGACAGGGGCGAGCAGTACTTC
clone_size: .; v_call: TRBV2; j_call: TRBJ1-3; d_call: TRBD1; cdr3_aa: CASSYMDRGVSGNTIYF; cdr3_nt: TGTGCCAGCAGTTACATGGACAGGGGTGTCTCTGGAAACACCATATATTTT